This TCR beta chain was sequenced during a study of T cell repertoires in cytomegalovirus infection. V was clipped by 2 bases and J by 2 bases; unmatched bases: 5. CDR1 and CDR2 from the germline V gene are MNHEY and SVGEGT. The CDR3 totals 15 residues. Each CDR3 protein is one row after TCRdb ran MiXCR on the reads. The sample consists of 150,000 to 200,000 distinct CDR3 sequences, roughly 17% of them appearing once. A few counts support this clonotype. The antigen is undetermined. Overall study results and limits: Predominance within the ex vivo response was attributable to HLA-C-restricted CMV-specific TCR beta clonotypes.

The chain has TRBV6-2 or TRBV6-3 and TRBJ2-7; 8 bases match TRBD2. Sequencing used CD8+ T cells from PBMCs. This clonotype was sampled from a human donor in good health (CMV status not recorded). Some clones in this sample may be carry-over from other donors' samples. In nucleotides, the CDR3 is TGTGCCAGCAGTTACCTTGCGGGAGGTCCCTACGAGCAGTACTTC. Translation: CASSYLAGGPYEQYF.